This section outlines one TCR beta chain sequence together with its context. Its antigen remains unidentified. Base qualities are not provided; no much larger clone lies one nucleotide away. These data come from a study of blood T cell repertoires in COVID-19 (dated by TCRdb to 2020 to 2022). In terms of the full investigation: Samples from collaborators originated in the United States, Italy and Spain and spanned both the acute and convalescent phases of COVID-19. The samples were drawn from two sources: the first 160 participants of the ongoing ImmuneRACE study, and 1,000 to 1,500 subjects contributed by 6 global collaborators. Sample metadata almost always included a de-identified subject ID, COVID-19 status, age in years and sex. The repertoires were released in a freely available public database intended as a resource for research on the immune response to SARS-CoV-2. The material from the prospective study consisted of cDNA or gDNA derived from T cells, B-cell-depleted T cells, or PBMCs. Where HLA class I and class II types were available, the types were taken from metadata supplied by the sample provider, not from assay-based typing. Deeply sampled blood TCRbeta repertoires from subjects exposed to, actively infected with, or recovered from COVID-19 were included in the dataset. Broad study findings and their caveats: How much clinical and demographic metadata was included differed by source and by participant, and the metadata was provided uncurated.

V has 5 bases trimmed and J has 1 base trimmed; junction bases matching no gene number 13. Sequences SGHVS (CDR1) and FNYEAQ (CDR2) are obtained from the germline V gene. The CDR3 runs 17 residues from the cysteine to the phenylalanine. Left in the record is the CDR3 DNA by itself, 51 bases read in frame from the first base. Whole blood was collected in K2EDTA tubes by collaborating institutions according to the institutions' own protocols. For TCRbeta analysis, collaborator samples were shipped as frozen whole blood, as isolated PBMCs, or as DNA extracted from either sample type. The immunoSEQ Assay, a bias-controlled multiplex PCR, was used to amplify TCRbeta CDR3 regions from genomic DNA. The original methods were these. Within the assay, amplification of reference gene primers was used to estimate how many nucleated cells each sample contained. Sequence reads were collapsed and filtered to measure the absolute abundance of every unique TCRbeta CDR3 rearrangement. For each sample, productive Simpson clonality was calculated by taking the square root of Simpson's diversity index across productive rearrangements. TCRdb obtained this table from immuneACCESS and retained in-frame rearrangements with V and J assigned. These tables miss some clones; where compared with another copy, unresolved V genes account for less than half of the shortfall, and the remainder is unexplained. V and J calls and clone size are copied from that table; D and trimming were computed from the DNA. The sample profile shows fewer than 250,000 clones; over 70% of them were found once. Roughly 2.9% of the sample rests with the top ten.

Sequenced input: peripheral blood. The rearrangement combines TRBV7-6 with TRBJ1-1; TRBD1 lines up with 7 middle nucleotides. The receptor was derived from a man aged 50 or older with active or convalescent COVID-19. The CDR3: CASSGRGPMQPNTEAFF. The DNA sequence follows: TGTGCCAGCAGCGGAAGGGGGCCCATGCAACCGAACACTGAAGCTTTCTTT.